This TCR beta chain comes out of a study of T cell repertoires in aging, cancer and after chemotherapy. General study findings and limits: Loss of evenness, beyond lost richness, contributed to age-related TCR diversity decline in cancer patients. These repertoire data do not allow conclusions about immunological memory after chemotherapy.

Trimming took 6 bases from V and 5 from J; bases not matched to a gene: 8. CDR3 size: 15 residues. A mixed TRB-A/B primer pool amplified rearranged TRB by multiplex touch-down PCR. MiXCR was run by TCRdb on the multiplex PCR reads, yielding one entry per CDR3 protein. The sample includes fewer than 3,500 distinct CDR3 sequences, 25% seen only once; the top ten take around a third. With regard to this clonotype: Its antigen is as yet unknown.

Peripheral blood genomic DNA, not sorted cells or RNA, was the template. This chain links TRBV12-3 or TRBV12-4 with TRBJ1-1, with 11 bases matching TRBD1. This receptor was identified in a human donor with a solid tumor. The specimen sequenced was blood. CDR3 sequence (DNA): TGTGCCAGCAGCCGTGGACAGGGGGCGGGGACTGAAGCTTTCTTT. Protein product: CASSRGQGAGTEAFF.